The present T cell receptor (beta chain) was sequenced within a study of blood T cell repertoires in COVID-19. Study details: Samples representing acute and convalescent COVID-19 were sourced from the United States, Italy and Spain.

Sequencing used immunoSEQ multiplex PCR; TCRdb keeps in-frame clones, though not all of them. The sample has approximately 170,000 clones, less than 85% seen once. This CDR3 spans 15 amino acids. Trimming cost V 0 bases and J 3 bases; bases outside gene matches: 5. The germline CDR1 and CDR2 sequences are MRHNA and SNTAGT. Source material: peripheral blood. The source of this sequence is a woman older than 75 with active or convalescent COVID-19. V usage is TRBV6-4 and J usage is TRBJ2-7; 7 nucleotides align to TRBD2. CDR3 sequence: CASSDSCGSFYEQYF. CDR3 DNA: TGTGCCAGCAGTGACTCTTGCGGGAGCTTCTACGAGCAGTACTTC.